This T cell receptor beta chain was recorded in a study of OX40 agonist ivuxolimab in advanced cancers. Whole-study results and caveats: There were also nonresponders showing low normalized T-cell clonal expansion.

As regards this clone: The antigen is unknown.

Generated by immunoSEQ multiplex PCR, the TCRdb table keeps only in-frame clones and is missing some. The sample yields some 50,000 clones, 83% seen once. The germline V and J ends were trimmed by 6 bases and 6 bases, with 11 bases remaining between them. The CDR3 extends over 12 amino acids. Per the germline V gene, CDR1 is MNHEY and CDR2 is SVGAGI. The genes are TRBV6-5 and TRBJ1-1, with unresolved D. This TCR was recovered from an adult with an advanced solid tumor such as melanoma, head and neck, liver or kidney cancer. The sample in question was CD4+ or CD8+ T cells sorted from blood, obtained in a trial of the OX40 agonist ivuxolimab. The CDR3 DNA reads as TGTGCCAGCAGCCCCTTCGGGTCTGAAGCTTTCTTT. Its translation is CASSPFGSEAFF.